One sample yielded the 5 T cell receptor beta chains listed below, sequenced in a study of response to subunit inactivated influenza vaccine. TCRdb recomputed calls from the RT-PCR reads with MiXCR, one row per CDR3 protein. The sample shows hundreds of thousands of distinct CDR3 sequences, approximately 12% of them seen only once. The source material was PBMCs from blood, sampled on the day of vaccination. Receptor source: a man aged 45-65 years who received an inactivated influenza vaccine.

The chain links TRBV4-3 to TRBJ1-1; D is unresolved. The V gene lost 0 bases and the J gene lost 3 bases, with 5 bases spanning the gap. Looked up from germline, CDR1 is LGHNA and CDR2 is YSLEER. The CDR3 has 13 residues. The CDR3 sequence is CASSQDADTEAFF. Here the CDR3 DNA reads TGCGCCAGCAGCCAAGATGCCGACACTGAAGCTTTCTTT.

This clonotype has only a few counts. The chain links TRBV24-1 to TRBJ2-1, with D maybe TRBD1 (5 bases). V lost 1 base and J 9 bases, leaving 9 bases between the germline ends. The CDR3 contains 13 residues. Germline V gene lookup returns CDR1 KGHDR and CDR2 SFDVKD. The CDR3 sequence is CATSDFWGAEQFF. The CDR3 DNA reads as TGTGCCACCAGTGATTTTTGGGGCGCTGAGCAGTTCTTC.

The rearrangement joins TRBV7-6 to TRBJ2-7, with D perhaps matching TRBD2 (5 bases). The CDR3 extends over 14 amino acids. Per germline, CDR1 SGHVS and CDR2 FNYEAQ. Trimming removed 7 bases from V and 2 bases from J, with 15 bases in between. The CDR3 DNA follows: TGTGCCAGCACCCCGGGCCCCGGGGCCTACGAGCAGTACTTC. Amino acid sequence: CASTPGPGAYEQYF.

The rearrangement uses TRBV19 and TRBJ1-1, with D possibly matching TRBD1 (6 bases). This CDR3 is 13 amino acids long. Trimming stripped 6 bases from V and 4 bases from J, with 12 bases between. The germline V gene encodes CDR1 LNHDA and CDR2 SQIVND (reference sequence). The CDR3 nucleotides are TGTGCCAGTAGCTTACAGGGTCTCACTGAAGCTTTCTTT. Residues: CASSLQGLTEAFF.

This clonotype was found a few times. This CDR3 is CASSDTGRETQYF. The CDR3 bases are TGTGCCAGCAGTGATACAGGGCGAGAGACCCAGTACTTC. The rearrangement joins TRBV25-1 to TRBJ2-5; D is perhaps TRBD1 (6 bases). The germline CDR1 and CDR2 sequences are MGHDK and SYGVNS. Trimming took off 3 bases at V and 4 bases at J, with 9 bases between the two ends. The length of the CDR3 is 13 residues.